The T cell receptor (beta chain) under discussion was sequenced for a study of somatic mutations in cytotoxic T cells in rheumatoid arthritis. Turning to the study itself: Nearly 100% purity was obtained when some V beta antibody-stained T-cell populations were flow-sorted; these included V beta1+ cells sequenced for TCRB.

CDR3 length: 14 amino acids. Trimming removed 3 bases from V and 4 bases from J, with 12 bases in between. Per the germline V gene, CDR1 is WSHSY and CDR2 is SAAADI. Produced via immunoSEQ multiplex PCR; TCRdb's table is partial and in-frame only. The sample consists of about 33,000 clones, 70% to 85% of them appearing once. This chain joins TRBV10-2 and TRBJ2-5, with D unclear. The sequence was collected from a man aged 40-49 years in good health. Material for sequencing was CD8+ T cells sorted from blood. For the CDR3, the DNA is TGCGCCAGCAGTGAACGGGCAGCTCGAGAGACCCAGTACTTC. Its translation is CASSERAARETQYF.